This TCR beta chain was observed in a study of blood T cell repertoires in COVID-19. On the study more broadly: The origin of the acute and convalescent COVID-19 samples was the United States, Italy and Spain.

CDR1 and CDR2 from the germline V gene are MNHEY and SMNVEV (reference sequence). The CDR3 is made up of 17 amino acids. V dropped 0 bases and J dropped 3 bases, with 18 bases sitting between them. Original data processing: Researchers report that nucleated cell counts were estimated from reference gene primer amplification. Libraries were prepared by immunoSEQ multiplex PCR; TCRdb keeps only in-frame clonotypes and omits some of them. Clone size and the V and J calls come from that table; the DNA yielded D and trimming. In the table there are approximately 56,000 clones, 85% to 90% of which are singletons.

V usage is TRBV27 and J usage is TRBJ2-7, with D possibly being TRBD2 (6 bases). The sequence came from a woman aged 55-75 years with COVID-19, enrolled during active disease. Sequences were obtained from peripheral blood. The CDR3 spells CASSLSNFGTRIYEQYF. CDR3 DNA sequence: TGTGCCAGCAGTTTATCGAATTTCGGGACTCGCATCTACGAGCAGTACTTC.